Listed below are T cell receptor beta chains from one sample, sequenced in a study of blood T cell repertoires in COVID-19. Measured with immunoSEQ multiplex PCR; TCRdb has only the in-frame clones, and not every one. The sample holds more than 150,000 clones; more than 85% are singletons and the top ten take around 2.7%. Source material: peripheral blood. The receptor source for this set is a man between 35 and 55 years old with active or convalescent COVID-19. Each CDR3 is given with its conserved first and last residue. D genes are given only for firm matches. Where a row states a size, it is once, few, many or the class of an expanded clone; other rows omit it.

d_gene,j_gene,v_gene,abundance,CDR3nt,CDR3aa
.,TRBJ1-4,TRBV19,.,TGTGCCAGTAGTATGCAGGAAATAGAAAAACTGTTTTTT,CASSMQEIEKLFF
.,TRBJ1-5,TRBV7-2,.,TGTGCCAGCAGCTTAGTTTCGGGACTTCCCAGGGAGCCCCAGCATTTT,CASSLVSGLPREPQHF
TRBD1,TRBJ2-1,TRBV30,.,TGTGCCTGGTCCGGGACAGGGATGAATGAGCAGTTCTTC,CAWSGTGMNEQFF
TRBD1,TRBJ1-5,TRBV5-6,few,TGTGCCAGCAGCATCCGGGACAGGGCACAGCCCCAGCATTTT,CASSIRDRAQPQHF
.,TRBJ2-1,TRBV21-1,.,TGTGCCAGCAGAGGACACCACGGGGGGGGCCCCTACAATGAGCAGTTCTTC,CASRGHHGGGPYNEQFF
.,TRBJ1-2,TRBV25-1,.,TGTGCCAGCAGTGACAGGGGTAGCTATGGCTACACCTTC,CASSDRGSYGYTF
.,TRBJ1-2,TRBV27,.,TGTGCCAGCAGTTTGAAACAGGGCTTTACCTATGGCTACACCTTC,CASSLKQGFTYGYTF
TRBD2,TRBJ2-3,TRBV4-2,.,TGTGCCAGCAGCCTCCGGACTAGCGGGGGGGCCGTGCGGACAGATACGCAGTATTTT,CASSLRTSGGAVRTDTQYF
.,TRBJ1-6,TRBV19,.,TGTGCCAGTAGTATAGTACAGGCGGAGTCACCCCTCCACTTT,CASSIVQAESPLHF
TRBD1,TRBJ2-7,TRBV5-1,.,TGCGCCAGCAGCTTGGCCTGGGACAGGGGGCAATCCTACGAGCAGTACTTC,CASSLAWDRGQSYEQYF
.,TRBJ2-2,TRBV19,.,TGTGCCAGTATGAGGTTAAACAGGGGAGGTGCCGGGGAGCTGTTTTTT,CASMRLNRGGAGELFF
TRBD1,TRBJ1-2,TRBV6-4,once,TGTGCCAGCAGTGATACCGGGACAGGGGTTCATGGCTACACCTTC,CASSDTGTGVHGYTF
TRBD1,TRBJ2-2,TRBV4-2,.,TGTGCCAGCAGCCAAGGGACAGGTACATTCGGGGAGCTGTTTTTT,CASSQGTGTFGELFF
TRBD2,TRBJ2-5,TRBV11-2,once,TGTGCCAGCAGCTTAGGACTAGCGGGGGCCCAAGAGACCCAGTACTTC,CASSLGLAGAQETQYF
.,TRBJ1-1,TRBV7-9,.,TGTGCCAGCAGCGGCGGTCCGGGGGGAACTGAAGCTTTCTTT,CASSGGPGGTEAFF
TRBD1,TRBJ2-7,TRBV6-5,.,TGTGCCAGCAGTTCGACAGGGTCCTACGAGCAGTACTTC,CASSSTGSYEQYF
.,TRBJ1-1,TRBV25-1,.,TGTGCCAGCAGTGAGGGGGGAGGCCGGGGCTACTTT,CASSEGGGRGYF
TRBD1,TRBJ1-1,TRBV27,.,TGTGCCAGCAGTTTATCGACGCGGGACAGGGTGGGTTTTAACACTGAAGCTTTCTTT,CASSLSTRDRVGFNTEAFF
.,TRBJ1-1,TRBV19,.,TGTGCCAGTAGTCCCCCGGGGGGCACTGAAGCTTTCTTT,CASSPPGGTEAFF
.,TRBJ1-5,TRBV11-2,.,TGTGCCAGCAGCTTAGAGGGGGGAGGTCAGCCCCAGCATTTT,CASSLEGGGQPQHF
.,TRBJ2-5,TRBV2,.,TGTGCCAGCAGTGAATGGAGGAGGCAAGAGACCCAGTACTTC,CASSEWRRQETQYF
TRBD1,TRBJ2-7,TRBV15,.,TGTGCCACCAGCAGAGGCCCCCCGGGACAGGGTAGCGAGCAGTACTTC,CATSRGPPGQGSEQYF
TRBD2,TRBJ2-1,TRBV30,.,TGTGCCTCAGTTGTGGGCGGGGGGTTCTTGAATGAGCAGTTCTTC,CASVVGGGFLNEQFF
.,TRBJ2-1,TRBV10-1,.,TGCGCCAGATCAGGTGGATCTCGCCAATCCTACAATGAGCAGTTCTTC,CARSGGSRQSYNEQFF
.,TRBJ2-3,TRBV5-8,.,TGTGCCAGCAGCTTGGCCAAGATGGGGAGGGACAATACGCAGTATTTT,CASSLAKMGRDNTQYF
TRBD1,TRBJ2-3,TRBV7-2,.,TGTGCCAGCAGCTTAGCCGGGACAGTTGATACGCAGTATTTT,CASSLAGTVDTQYF
.,TRBJ2-1,TRBV10-1,.,TGCGCCAGCATAAATGAGCAGTTCTTC,CASINEQFF
TRBD1,TRBJ1-4,TRBV3-1/TRBV3-2,.,TGTGCCAGCAGCCACGGGACAGCTAATGAAAAACTGTTTTTT,CASSHGTANEKLFF
TRBD1,TRBJ1-6,TRBV5-4,few,TGTGCCAGCAGCACGGGACAGGGAAATTCACCCCTCCACTTT,CASSTGQGNSPLHF
.,TRBJ1-2,TRBV19,many,TGTGCCAGTAGTATACGGGTCTCCACAGGAAAGGCCTATGGCTACACCTTC,CASSIRVSTGKAYGYTF
TRBD1,TRBJ1-2,TRBV27,few,TGTGCCAGCAGTTTAGGGACAGGGAACTATGGCTACACCTTC,CASSLGTGNYGYTF